This T cell receptor beta chain emerged from a study of T cell changes during pregnancy in multiple sclerosis. TCRdb keeps only in-frame clones here, not all; method: immunoSEQ multiplex PCR. This table holds tens of thousands of clones, 85% to 90% found once. Trimming cost V 5 bases and J 4 bases; bases outside gene matches: 7. The CDR3 has 15 residues. CDR1 is MNHEY and CDR2 is SMNVEV in the germline V gene (reference sequence). The chain carries TRBV27 and TRBJ2-3, with TRBD1 matching over 9 bases. The sequencing here drew on peripheral blood, taken after pregnancy. This clonotype was obtained from a female donor in good health, enrolled as a control in a pregnancy study. The CDR3 loop is CASSLRDRAADTQYF. CDR3 DNA: TGTGCCAGCAGTCTCCGGGACAGGGCGGCAGATACGCAGTATTTT.